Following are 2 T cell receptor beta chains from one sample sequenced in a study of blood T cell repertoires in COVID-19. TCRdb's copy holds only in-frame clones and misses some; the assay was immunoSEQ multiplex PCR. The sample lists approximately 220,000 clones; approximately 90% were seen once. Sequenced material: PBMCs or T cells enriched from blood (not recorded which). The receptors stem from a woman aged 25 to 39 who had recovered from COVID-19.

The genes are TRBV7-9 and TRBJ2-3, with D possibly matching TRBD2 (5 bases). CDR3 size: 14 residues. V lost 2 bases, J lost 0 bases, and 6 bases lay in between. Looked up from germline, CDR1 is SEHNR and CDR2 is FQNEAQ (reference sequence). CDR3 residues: CASSLTRSTDTQYF. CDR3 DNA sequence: TGTGCCAGCAGCTTAACTAGAAGCACAGATACGCAGTATTTT.

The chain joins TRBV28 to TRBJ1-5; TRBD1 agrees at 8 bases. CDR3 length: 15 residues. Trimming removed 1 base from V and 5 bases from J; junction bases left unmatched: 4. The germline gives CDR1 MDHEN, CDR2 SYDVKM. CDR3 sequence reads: CASSLSGGAHQPQHF. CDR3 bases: TGTGCCAGCAGTTTATCAGGGGGCGCCCATCAGCCCCAGCATTTT.